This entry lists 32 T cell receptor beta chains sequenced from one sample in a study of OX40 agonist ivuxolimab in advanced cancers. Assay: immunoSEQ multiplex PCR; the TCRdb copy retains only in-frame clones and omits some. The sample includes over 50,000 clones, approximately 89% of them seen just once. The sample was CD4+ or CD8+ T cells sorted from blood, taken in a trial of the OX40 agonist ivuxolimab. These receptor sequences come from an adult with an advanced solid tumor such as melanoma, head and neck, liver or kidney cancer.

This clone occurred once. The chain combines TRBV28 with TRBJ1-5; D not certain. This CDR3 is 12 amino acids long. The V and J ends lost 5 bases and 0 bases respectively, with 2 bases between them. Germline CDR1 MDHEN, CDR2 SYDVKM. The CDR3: CASSDSNQPQHF. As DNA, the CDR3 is TGTGCCAGCAGTGATAGCAATCAGCCCCAGCATTTT.

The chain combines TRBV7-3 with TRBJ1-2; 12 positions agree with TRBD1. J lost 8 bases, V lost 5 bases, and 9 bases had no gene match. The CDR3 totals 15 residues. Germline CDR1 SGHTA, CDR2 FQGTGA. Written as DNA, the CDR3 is TGTGCCAGCAGCCCGGGGACAGGGGGCGCGGAAGGCTACACCTTC. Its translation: CASSPGTGGAEGYTF.

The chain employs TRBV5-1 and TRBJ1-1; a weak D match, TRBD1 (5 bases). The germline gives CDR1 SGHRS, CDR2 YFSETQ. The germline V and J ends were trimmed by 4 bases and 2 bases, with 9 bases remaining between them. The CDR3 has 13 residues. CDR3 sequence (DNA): TGCGCCAGCAGCCCAGACAGTAACACTGAAGCTTTCTTT. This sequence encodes CASSPDSNTEAFF.

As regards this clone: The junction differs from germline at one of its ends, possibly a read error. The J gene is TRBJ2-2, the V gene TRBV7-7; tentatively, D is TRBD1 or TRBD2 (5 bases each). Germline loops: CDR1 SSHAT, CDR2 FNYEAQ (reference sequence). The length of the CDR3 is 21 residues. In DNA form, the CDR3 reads TGTGCTAGCAGCGACGGCGGGTGGGGCAGGGACCAGACCGCGAACACCGGGGAGCTGTTTTTT. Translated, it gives CASSDGGWGRDQTANTGELFF.

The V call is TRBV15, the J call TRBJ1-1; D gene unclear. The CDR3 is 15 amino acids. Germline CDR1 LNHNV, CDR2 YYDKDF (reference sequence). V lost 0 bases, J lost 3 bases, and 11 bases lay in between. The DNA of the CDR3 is TGTGCCACCAGCAGAGATGTGCCCGGGTACACTGAAGCTTTCTTT. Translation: CATSRDVPGYTEAFF.

CDR3 residues: CASSFSGENTEAFF. The CDR3 bases are TGTGCCAGCAGCTTTTCAGGGGAGAACACTGAAGCTTTCTTT. The chain uses TRBV11-2 and TRBJ1-1; D possibly corresponds to TRBD1 (6 bases). The CDR3 extends over 14 amino acids. Germline-derived CDR1 and CDR2 are SGHAT and FQNNGV. V was clipped by 3 bases and J by 1 base, with 9 bases between them. Looking up the rest from reference TRBV11-2 and TRBJ1-1 gives the full variable domain: EAGVAQSPRYKIIEKRQSVAFWCNPISGHATLYWYQQILGQGPKLLIQFQNNGVVDDSQLPKDRFSAERLKGVDSTLKIQPAKLEDSAVYLCASSFSGENTEAFFGQGTRLTVV.

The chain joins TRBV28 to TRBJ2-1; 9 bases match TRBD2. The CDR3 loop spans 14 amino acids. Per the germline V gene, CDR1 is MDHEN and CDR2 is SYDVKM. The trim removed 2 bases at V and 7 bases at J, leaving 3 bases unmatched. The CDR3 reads CASSLAGGPNEQFF. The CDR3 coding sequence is TGTGCCAGCAGTTTAGCGGGAGGGCCAAATGAGCAGTTCTTC.

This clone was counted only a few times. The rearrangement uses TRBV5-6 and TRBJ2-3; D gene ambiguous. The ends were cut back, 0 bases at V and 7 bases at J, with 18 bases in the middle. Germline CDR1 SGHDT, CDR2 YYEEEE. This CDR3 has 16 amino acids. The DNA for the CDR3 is TGTGCCAGCAGCTTGGATTGGCGAGAAAGCGTAAATACGCAGTATTTT. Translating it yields CASSLDWRESVNTQYF.

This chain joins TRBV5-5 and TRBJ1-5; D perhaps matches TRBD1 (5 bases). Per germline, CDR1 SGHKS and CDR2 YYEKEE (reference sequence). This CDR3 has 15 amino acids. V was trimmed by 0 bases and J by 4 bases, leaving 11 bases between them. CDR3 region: CASSLGTLENQPQHF. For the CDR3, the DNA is TGTGCCAGCAGCTTGGGGACATTAGAAAATCAGCCCCAGCATTTT.

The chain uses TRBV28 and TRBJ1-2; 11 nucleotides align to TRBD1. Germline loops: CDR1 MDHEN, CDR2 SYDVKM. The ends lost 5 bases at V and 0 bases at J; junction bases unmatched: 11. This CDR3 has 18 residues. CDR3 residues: CASSPAGQGAFSNYGYTF. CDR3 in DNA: TGTGCCAGCAGTCCCGCCGGACAGGGGGCGTTTTCTAACTATGGCTACACCTTC.

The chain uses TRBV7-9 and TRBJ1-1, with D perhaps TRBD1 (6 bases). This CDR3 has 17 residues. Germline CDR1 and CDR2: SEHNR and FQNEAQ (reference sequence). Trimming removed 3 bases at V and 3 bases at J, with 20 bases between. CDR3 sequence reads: CASSFSAGVIQDTEAFF. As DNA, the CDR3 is TGTGCCAGCAGCTTCTCGGCAGGGGTCATCCAGGACACTGAAGCTTTCTTT.

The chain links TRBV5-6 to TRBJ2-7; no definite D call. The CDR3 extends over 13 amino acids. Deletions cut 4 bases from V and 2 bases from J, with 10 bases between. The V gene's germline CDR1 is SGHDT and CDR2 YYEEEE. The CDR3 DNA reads TGTGCCAGCAGCCTGGCATCTACCTACGAGCAGTACTTC. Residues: CASSLASTYEQYF.

The CDR3 DNA sequence: TGTGCCACGCGGTCCGGGACTCCGGGGGAGGAAGCTTTCTTT. It specifies CATRSGTPGEEAFF. The V and J genes are TRBV27 and TRBJ1-1; the D gene is possibly TRBD1 (5 bases). CDR1 and CDR2 (germline): MNHEY, SMNVEV (reference sequence). The length of the CDR3 is 14 residues. V gave up 10 bases and J gave up 8 bases, with 23 bases separating them.

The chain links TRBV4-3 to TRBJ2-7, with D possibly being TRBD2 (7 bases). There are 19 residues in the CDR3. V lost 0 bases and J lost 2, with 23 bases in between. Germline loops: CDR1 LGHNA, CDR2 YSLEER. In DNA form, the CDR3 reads TGCGCCAGCAGCCAAGATCGTGCTAGCGGAGCTAGGGGGGCCTACGAGCAGTACTTC. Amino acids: CASSQDRASGARGAYEQYF.

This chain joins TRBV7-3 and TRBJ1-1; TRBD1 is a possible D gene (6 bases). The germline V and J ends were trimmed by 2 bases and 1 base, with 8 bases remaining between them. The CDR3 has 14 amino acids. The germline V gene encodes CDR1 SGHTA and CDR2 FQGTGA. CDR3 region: CASSLGGRNTEAFF. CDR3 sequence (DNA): TGTGCCAGCAGCTTAGGGGGCCGGAACACTGAAGCTTTCTTT.

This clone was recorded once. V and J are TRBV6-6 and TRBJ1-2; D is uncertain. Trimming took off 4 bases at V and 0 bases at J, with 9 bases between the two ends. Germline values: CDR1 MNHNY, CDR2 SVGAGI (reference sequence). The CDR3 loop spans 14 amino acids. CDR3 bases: TGTGCCAGCAGTTGGGCCGCCTCTAACTATGGCTACACCTTC. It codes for CASSWAASNYGYTF.

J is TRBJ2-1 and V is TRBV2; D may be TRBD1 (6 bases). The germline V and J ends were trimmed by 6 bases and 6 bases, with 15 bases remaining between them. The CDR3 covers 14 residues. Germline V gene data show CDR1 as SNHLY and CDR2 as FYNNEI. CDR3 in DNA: TGTGCCAGCAGATCAGGGGTTATGAGCAATGAGCAGTTCTTC. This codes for CASRSGVMSNEQFF.

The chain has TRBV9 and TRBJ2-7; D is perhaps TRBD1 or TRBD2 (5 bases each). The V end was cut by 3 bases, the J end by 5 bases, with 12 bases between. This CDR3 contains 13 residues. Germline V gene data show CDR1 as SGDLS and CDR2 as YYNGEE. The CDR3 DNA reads TGTGCCAGCAGCGCGGGACCTGGGGACGAGCAGTACTTC. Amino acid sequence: CASSAGPGDEQYF.

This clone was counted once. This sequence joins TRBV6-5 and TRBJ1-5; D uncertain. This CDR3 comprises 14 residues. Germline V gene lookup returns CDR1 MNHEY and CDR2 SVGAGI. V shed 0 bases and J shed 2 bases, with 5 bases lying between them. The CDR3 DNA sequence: TGTGCCAGCAGTTACTCAGGAGGCAATCAGCCCCAGCATTTT. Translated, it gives CASSYSGGNQPQHF.

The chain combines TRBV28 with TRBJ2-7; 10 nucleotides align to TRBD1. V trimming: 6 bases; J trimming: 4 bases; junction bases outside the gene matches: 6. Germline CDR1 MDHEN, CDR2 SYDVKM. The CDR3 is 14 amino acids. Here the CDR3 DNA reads TGTGCCAGCAGCAGGACAGGGGGTGTGTACGAGCAGTACTTC. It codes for CASSRTGGVYEQYF. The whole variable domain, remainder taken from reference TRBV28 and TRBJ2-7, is DVKVTQSSRYLVKRTGEKVFLECVQDMDHENMFWYRQDPGLGLRLIYFSYDVKMKEKGDIPEGYSVSREKKERFSLILESASTNQTSMYLCASSRTGGVYEQYFGPGTRLTVT.

CDR3 sequence (DNA): TGTGCCAGCAGTTACCCGGCGGGAGTAGCAGATACGCAGTATTTT. Protein sequence: CASSYPAGVADTQYF. The J gene is TRBJ2-3, the V gene TRBV6-6, with 7 bases fitting TRBD2. Germline V gene lookup returns CDR1 MNHNY and CDR2 SVGAGI (reference sequence). This CDR3 spans 15 amino acids. The V gene end was trimmed by 2 bases and the J gene end by 4 bases; junction bases not matched to a gene: 6.

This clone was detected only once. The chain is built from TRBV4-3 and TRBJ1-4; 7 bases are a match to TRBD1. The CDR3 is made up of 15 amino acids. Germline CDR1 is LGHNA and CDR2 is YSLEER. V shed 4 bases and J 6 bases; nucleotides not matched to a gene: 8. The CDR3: CASSPSGTAHEKLFF. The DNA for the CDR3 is TGCGCCAGCAGCCCGTCCGGGACAGCCCATGAAAAACTGTTTTTT.

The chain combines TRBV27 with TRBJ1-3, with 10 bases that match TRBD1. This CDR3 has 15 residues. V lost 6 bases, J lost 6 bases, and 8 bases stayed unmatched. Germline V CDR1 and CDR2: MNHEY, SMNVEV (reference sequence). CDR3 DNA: TGTGCCAGCAGGCACAGTGGACAGGGGGTAAACACCATATATTTT. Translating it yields CASRHSGQGVNTIYF.

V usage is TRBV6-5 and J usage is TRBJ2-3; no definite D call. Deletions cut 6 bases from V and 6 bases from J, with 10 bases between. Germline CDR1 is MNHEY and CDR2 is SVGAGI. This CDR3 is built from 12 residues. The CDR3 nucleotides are TGTGCCAGCAGCCCGGCCGGCGATACGCAGTATTTT. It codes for CASSPAGDTQYF.

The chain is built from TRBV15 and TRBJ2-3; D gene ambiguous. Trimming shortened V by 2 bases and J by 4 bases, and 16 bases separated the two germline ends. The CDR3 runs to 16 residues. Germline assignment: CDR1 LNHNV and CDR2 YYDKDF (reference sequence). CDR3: CATSRPHGIGADTQYF. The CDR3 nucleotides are TGTGCCACCAGCAGACCACACGGAATCGGAGCAGATACGCAGTATTTT.

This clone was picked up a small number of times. The CDR3 is CASSPGPDEGEPQHF. In DNA form, the CDR3 reads TGTGCCAGCAGCCCGGGGCCAGACGAGGGGGAGCCCCAGCATTTT. The V call is TRBV5-5, the J call TRBJ1-5, with D perhaps TRBD1 (6 bases). The V and J ends lost 4 bases and 8 bases respectively, with 19 bases between them. The length of the CDR3 is 15 residues. Germline V gene lookup returns CDR1 SGHKS and CDR2 YYEKEE (reference sequence). The whole variable domain, filled in from reference TRBV5-5 and TRBJ1-5, reads DAGVTQSPTHLIKTRGQQVTLRCSPISGHKSVSWYQQVLGQGPQFIFQYYEKEERGRGNFPDRFSARQFPNYSSELNVNALLLGDSALYLCASSPGPDEGEPQHFGDGTRLSIL.

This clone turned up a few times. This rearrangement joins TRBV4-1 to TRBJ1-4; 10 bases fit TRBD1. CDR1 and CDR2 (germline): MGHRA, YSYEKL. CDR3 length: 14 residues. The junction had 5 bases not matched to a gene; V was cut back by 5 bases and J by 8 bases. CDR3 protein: CASSSGTGVEKLFF. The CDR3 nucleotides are TGCGCCAGCAGCTCCGGGACAGGGGTCGAAAAACTGTTTTTT.

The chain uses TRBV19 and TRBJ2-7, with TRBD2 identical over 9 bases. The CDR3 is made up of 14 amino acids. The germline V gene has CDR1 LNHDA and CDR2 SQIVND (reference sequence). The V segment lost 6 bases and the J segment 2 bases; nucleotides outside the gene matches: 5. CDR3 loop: CASSSLAGAYEQYF. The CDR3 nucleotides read TGTGCCAGTAGCTCCTTAGCGGGAGCCTACGAGCAGTACTTC.

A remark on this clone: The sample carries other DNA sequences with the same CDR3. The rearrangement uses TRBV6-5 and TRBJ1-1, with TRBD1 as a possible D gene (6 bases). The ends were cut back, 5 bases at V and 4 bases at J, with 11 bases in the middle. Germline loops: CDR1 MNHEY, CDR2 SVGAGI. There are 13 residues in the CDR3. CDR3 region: CASSPRGGTEAFF. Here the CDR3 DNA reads TGTGCCAGCAGTCCTAGAGGGGGCACTGAAGCTTTCTTT.

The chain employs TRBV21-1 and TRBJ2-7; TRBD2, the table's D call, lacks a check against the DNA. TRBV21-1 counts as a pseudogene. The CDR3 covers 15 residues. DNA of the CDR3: TGTGCCAGCAGCAATAACCGGGAGCGCGCCTACGAGCAGTACTTC. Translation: CASSNNRERAYEQYF.

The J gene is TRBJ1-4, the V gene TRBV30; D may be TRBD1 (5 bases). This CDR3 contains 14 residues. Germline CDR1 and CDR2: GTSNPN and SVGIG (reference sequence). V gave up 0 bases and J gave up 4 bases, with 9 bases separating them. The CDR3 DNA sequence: TGTGCCTGGAGTGTATTCGGGGGTAATGAAAAACTGTTTTTT. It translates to CAWSVFGGNEKLFF.

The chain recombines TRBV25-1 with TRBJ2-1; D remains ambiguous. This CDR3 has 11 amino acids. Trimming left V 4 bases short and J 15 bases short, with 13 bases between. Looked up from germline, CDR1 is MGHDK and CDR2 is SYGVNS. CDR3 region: CASSGGKGGFF. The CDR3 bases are TGTGCCAGCAGTGGTGGGAAAGGTGGGTTCTTC. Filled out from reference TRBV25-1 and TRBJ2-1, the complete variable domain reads EADIYQTPRYLVIGTGKKITLECSQTMGHDKMYWYQQDPGMELHLIHYSYGVNSTEKGDLSSESTVSRIRTEHFPLTLESARPSHTSQYLCASSGGKGGFFGPGTRLTVL.